This entry features one T cell receptor (beta chain) sequence. Antigen: not known. TCRdb reprocessed the reads with MiXCR, giving one entry per CDR3 protein. The sample carries 830,000 or so distinct CDR3 sequences, about 31% recorded once. This record belongs to a study of T cell repertoires in cytomegalovirus infection. At the level of the study: CMV infection and matching HLA type were both indicated by public TCR beta signatures. Whole-study results and caveats: HLA-C-restricted CMV-specific TCR beta clonotypes were dominant in the ex vivo response.

V dropped 4 bases and J dropped 10 bases, with 7 bases sitting between them. This CDR3 spans 10 amino acids. This specimen was cultured CD8+ T cells from PBMCs, taken from culture after CMV antigen stimulation. The V call is TRBV12-3 or TRBV12-4, the J call TRBJ1-1; the D is unclear. This sequence originates from a human donor in good health (CMV status not recorded). Some clones in this sample may be carry-over from other donors' samples. The CDR3 nucleotides read TGTGCCAGCAGTTACGGGCTAGCTTTCTTT. Its protein product is CASSYGLAFF.